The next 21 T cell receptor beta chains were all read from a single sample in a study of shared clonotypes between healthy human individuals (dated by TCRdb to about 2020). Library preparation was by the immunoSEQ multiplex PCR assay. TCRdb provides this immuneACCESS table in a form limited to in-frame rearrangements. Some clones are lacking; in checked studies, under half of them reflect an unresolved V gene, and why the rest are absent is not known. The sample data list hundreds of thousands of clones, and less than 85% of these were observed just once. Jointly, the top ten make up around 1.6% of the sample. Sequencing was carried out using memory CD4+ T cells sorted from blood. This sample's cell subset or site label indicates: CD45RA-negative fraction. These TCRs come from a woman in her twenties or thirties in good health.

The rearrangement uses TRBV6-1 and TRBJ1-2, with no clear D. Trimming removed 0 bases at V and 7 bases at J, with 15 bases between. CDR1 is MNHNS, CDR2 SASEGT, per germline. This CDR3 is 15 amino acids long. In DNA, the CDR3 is TGTGCCAGCAGTGAAGCTGGGATTACCGCCGGTGGCTACACCTTC. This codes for CASSEAGITAGGYTF.

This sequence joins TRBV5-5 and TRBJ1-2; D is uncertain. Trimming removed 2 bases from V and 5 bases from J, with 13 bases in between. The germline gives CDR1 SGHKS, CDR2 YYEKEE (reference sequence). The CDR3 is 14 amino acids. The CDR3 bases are TGTGCCAGCAGCTTCGTGGCAGCTGAGTATGGCTACACCTTC. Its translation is CASSFVAAEYGYTF.

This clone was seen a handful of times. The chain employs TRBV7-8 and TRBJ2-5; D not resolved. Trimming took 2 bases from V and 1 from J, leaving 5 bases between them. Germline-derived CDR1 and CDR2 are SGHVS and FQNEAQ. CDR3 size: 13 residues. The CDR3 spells CASSLKAQETQYF. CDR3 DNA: TGTGCCAGCAGCTTAAAGGCCCAAGAGACCCAGTACTTC.

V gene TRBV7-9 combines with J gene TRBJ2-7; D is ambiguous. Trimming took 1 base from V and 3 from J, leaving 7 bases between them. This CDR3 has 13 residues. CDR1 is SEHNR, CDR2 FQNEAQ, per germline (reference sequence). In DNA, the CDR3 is TGTGCCAGCAGCTTAGACCTGAACTACGAGCAGTACTTC. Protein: CASSLDLNYEQYF.

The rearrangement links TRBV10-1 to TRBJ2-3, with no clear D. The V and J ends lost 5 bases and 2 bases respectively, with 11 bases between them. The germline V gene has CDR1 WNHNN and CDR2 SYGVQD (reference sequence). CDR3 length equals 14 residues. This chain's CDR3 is CASSRSANTDTQYF. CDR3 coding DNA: TGCGCCAGCAGTCGGTCAGCGAACACAGATACGCAGTATTTT.

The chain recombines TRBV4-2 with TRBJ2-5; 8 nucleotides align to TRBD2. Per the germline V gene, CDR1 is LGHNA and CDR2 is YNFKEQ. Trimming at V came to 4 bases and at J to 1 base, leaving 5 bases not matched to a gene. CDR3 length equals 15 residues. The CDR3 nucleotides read TGTGCCAGCAGCCTCAATAGCGGGACCCAAGAGACCCAGTACTTC. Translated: CASSLNSGTQETQYF.

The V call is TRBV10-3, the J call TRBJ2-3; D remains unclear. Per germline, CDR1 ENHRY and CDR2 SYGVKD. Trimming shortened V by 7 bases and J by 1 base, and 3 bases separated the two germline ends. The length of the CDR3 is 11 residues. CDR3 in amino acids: CAIKGTDTQYF. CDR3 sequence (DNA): TGTGCCATCAAGGGCACAGATACGCAGTATTTT.

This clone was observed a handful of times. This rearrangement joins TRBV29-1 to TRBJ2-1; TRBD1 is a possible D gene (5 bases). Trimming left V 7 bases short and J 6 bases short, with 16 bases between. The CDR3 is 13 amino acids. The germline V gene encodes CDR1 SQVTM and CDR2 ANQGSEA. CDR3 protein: CSGQRQDFNEQFF. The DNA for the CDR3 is TGCAGCGGACAGAGACAAGACTTCAATGAGCAGTTCTTC.

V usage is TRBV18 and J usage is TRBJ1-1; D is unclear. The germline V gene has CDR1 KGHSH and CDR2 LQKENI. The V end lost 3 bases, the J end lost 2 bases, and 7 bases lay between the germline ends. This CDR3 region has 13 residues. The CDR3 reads CASSPAANTEAFF. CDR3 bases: TGTGCCAGCTCACCCGCAGCTAACACTGAAGCTTTCTTT.

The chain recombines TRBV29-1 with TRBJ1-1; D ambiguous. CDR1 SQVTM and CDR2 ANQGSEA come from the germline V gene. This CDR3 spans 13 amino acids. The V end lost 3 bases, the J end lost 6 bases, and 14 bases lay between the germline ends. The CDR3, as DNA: TGCAGCGTTGAGGTCAGCCGGCAGGCTGAAGCTTTCTTT. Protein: CSVEVSRQAEAFF.

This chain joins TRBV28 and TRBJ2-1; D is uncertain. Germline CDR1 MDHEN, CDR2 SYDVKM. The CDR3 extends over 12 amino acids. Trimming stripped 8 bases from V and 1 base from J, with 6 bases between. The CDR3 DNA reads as TGTGCCAGCCAGACGTCCTACAATGAGCAGTTCTTC. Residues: CASQTSYNEQFF.

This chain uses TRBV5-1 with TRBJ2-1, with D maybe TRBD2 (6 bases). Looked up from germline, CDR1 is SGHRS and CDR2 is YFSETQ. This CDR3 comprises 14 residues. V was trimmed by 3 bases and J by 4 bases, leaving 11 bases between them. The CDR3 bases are TGCGCCAGCAGCTCTTCGGCGGGATACAATGAGCAGTTCTTC. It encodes CASSSSAGYNEQFF.

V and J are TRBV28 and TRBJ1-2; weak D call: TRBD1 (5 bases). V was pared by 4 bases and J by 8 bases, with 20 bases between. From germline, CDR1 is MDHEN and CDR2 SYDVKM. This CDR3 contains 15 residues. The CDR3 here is CASSSYGGTLGGYTF. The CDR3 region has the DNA TGTGCCAGCAGTTCTTATGGGGGAACCTTGGGGGGCTACACCTTC.

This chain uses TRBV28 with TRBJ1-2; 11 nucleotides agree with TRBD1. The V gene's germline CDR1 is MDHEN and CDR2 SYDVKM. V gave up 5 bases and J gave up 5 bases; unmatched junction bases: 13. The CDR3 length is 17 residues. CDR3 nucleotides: TGTGCCAGCAGTCGCCGGACAGGGGGCGTAGTGTGGTATGGCTACACCTTC. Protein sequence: CASSRRTGGVVWYGYTF.

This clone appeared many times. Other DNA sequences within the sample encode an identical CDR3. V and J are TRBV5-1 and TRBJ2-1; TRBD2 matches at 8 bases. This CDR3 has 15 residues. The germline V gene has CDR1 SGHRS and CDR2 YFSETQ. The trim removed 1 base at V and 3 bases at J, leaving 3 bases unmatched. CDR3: CASSLSSGNYNEQFF. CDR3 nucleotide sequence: TGCGCCAGCAGCTTGAGTAGCGGGAACTACAATGAGCAGTTCTTC.

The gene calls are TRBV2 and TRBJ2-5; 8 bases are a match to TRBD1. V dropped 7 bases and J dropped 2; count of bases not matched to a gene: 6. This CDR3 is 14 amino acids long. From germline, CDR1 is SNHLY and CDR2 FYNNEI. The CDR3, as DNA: TGTGCCAGCATCGGAGACAGGGGTCAAGAGACCCAGTACTTC. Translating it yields CASIGDRGQETQYF. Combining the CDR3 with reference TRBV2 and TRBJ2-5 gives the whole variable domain EPEVTQTPSHQVTQMGQEVILRCVPISNHLYFYWYRQILGQKVEFLVSFYNNEISEKSEIFDDQFSVERPDGSNFTLKIRSTKLEDSAMYFCASIGDRGQETQYFGPGTRLLVL.

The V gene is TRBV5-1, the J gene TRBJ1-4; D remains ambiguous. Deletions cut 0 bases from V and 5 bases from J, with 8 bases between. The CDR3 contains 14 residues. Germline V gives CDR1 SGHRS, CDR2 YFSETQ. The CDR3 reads CASSLAPENEKLFF. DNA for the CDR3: TGCGCCAGCAGCTTGGCCCCAGAGAATGAAAAACTGTTTTTT.

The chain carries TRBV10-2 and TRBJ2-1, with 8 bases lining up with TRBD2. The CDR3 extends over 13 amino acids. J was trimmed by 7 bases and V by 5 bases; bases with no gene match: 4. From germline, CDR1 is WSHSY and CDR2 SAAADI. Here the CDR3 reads CASSSGRLNEQFF. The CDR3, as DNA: TGCGCCAGCAGTAGCGGGAGACTAAATGAGCAGTTCTTC.

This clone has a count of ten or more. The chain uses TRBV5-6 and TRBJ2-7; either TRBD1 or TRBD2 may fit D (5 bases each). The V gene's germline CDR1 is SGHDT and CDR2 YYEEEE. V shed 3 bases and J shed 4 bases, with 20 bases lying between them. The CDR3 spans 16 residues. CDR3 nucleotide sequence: TGTGCCAGCAGCTCTTACGGGGCCGATTTCGGGTACGAGCAGTACTTC. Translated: CASSSYGADFGYEQYF.

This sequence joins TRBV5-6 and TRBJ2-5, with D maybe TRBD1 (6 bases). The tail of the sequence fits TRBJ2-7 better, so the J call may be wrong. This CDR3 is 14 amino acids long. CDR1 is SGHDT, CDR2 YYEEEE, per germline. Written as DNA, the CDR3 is TGTGCCAGCAGCCCGCAGGGGCTACCCTACGAGCAGTACTTC. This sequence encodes CASSPQGLPYEQYF.

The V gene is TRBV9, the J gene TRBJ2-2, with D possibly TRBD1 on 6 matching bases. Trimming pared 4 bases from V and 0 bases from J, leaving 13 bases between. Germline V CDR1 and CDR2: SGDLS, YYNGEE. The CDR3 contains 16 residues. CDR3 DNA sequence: TGTGCCAGCAGCCAAAGGGGACAATCGAACACCGGGGAGCTGTTTTTT. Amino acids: CASSQRGQSNTGELFF.